Listed here are 22 T cell receptor beta chains from one sample, sequenced in a study of blood T cell repertoires in COVID-19. Only in-frame clones appear in the TCRdb table, and some are missing; sequencing was by immunoSEQ multiplex PCR. The sample yields around 100,000 clones, 84% seen once. Sequencing was carried out using peripheral blood. The receptors here all came from a man in his sixties with acute or convalescent COVID-19.

The gene calls are TRBV5-1 and TRBJ2-3, with 8 bases lining up with TRBD2. CDR1 is SGHRS and CDR2 is YFSETQ in the germline V gene. Trimming removed 4 bases from V and 1 base from J; junction bases left unmatched: 2. The length of the CDR3 is 14 residues. The CDR3 DNA reads as TGCGCCAGCAGCCCGACTAGCGGCACAGATACGCAGTATTTT. Protein product: CASSPTSGTDTQYF.

The V gene is TRBV5-1, the J gene TRBJ1-1; D is ambiguous. The CDR3 runs 14 residues. The germline V gene has CDR1 SGHRS and CDR2 YFSETQ. Deletions cut 5 bases from V and 3 bases from J, with 14 bases between. CDR3 DNA: TGCGCCAGCAGTTCTCCGGAGGGTGACACTGAAGCTTTCTTT. Protein: CASSSPEGDTEAFF.

V usage is TRBV19 and J usage is TRBJ2-7; D unresolved. The CDR3 sequence is 13 residues long. In germline, CDR1 is LNHDA, CDR2 SQIVND (reference sequence). V was clipped by 3 bases and J by 9 bases, with 15 bases between them. In DNA, the CDR3 is TGTGCCAGTAGTATTATTCCTAAAGCTGGGCAGTACTTC. Translation gives CASSIIPKAGQYF.

V gene TRBV19 combines with J gene TRBJ2-3; D is undetermined. The CDR3 is made up of 15 amino acids. Germline V gives CDR1 LNHDA, CDR2 SQIVND (reference sequence). V lost 6 bases and J lost 4, with 17 bases in between. DNA for the CDR3: TGTGCCAGTAGAGTCGGAGATAGCCCCCCAGATACGCAGTATTTT. Residues: CASRVGDSPPDTQYF.

The gene calls are TRBV5-1 and TRBJ2-5; tentatively, D is TRBD2 (6 bases). This CDR3 is 13 amino acids long. V was pared by 1 base and J by 5 bases, with 9 bases between. From germline, CDR1 is SGHRS and CDR2 YFSETQ. This CDR3 is CASSLYGGETQYF. In DNA form, the CDR3 reads TGCGCCAGCAGCTTGTATGGGGGGGAGACCCAGTACTTC.

The chain recombines TRBV15 with TRBJ2-3, with D possibly matching TRBD2 (5 bases). Germline V gene data show CDR1 as LNHNV and CDR2 as YYDKDF (reference sequence). CDR3 length: 13 residues. V was shortened by 2 bases and J by 3 bases, with 6 bases between the two germline ends. CDR3 sequence reads: CATSRRLTDTQYF. The CDR3 region has the DNA TGTGCCACCAGCAGAAGACTAACAGATACGCAGTATTTT.

V gene TRBV5-1 combines with J gene TRBJ2-5; TRBD1 matches 9 bases. V lost 4 bases and J lost 5; bases outside the gene matches: 12. There are 16 residues in the CDR3. In germline, CDR1 is SGHRS, CDR2 YFSETQ. As DNA, the CDR3 is TGCGCCAGCAGCAACGCATACAGGGGGCTGGGGGAGACCCAGTACTTC. Translation gives CASSNAYRGLGETQYF.

The chain recombines TRBV7-9 with TRBJ2-7; 13 nucleotides align to TRBD2. This CDR3 spans 15 amino acids. The trim removed 5 bases at V and 6 bases at J, leaving 7 bases unmatched. The germline V gene encodes CDR1 SEHNR and CDR2 FQNEAQ (reference sequence). Here the CDR3 reads CASSREGLAGFEQYF. In DNA, the CDR3 is TGTGCCAGCAGCCGCGAGGGACTAGCGGGATTCGAGCAGTACTTC.

The rearrangement links TRBV27 to TRBJ1-2, with D uncertain. CDR1 and CDR2 from the germline V gene are MNHEY and SMNVEV (reference sequence). This CDR3 contains 13 residues. Trimming cost V 4 bases and J 2 bases, with 8 bases left between them. This CDR3 reads CASSYTANYGYTF. CDR3 bases: TGTGCCAGCAGTTACACCGCAAACTATGGCTACACCTTC.

This clone was counted a single time. The rearrangement joins TRBV23-1 to TRBJ2-7; 7 bases align to TRBD1. TRBV23-1 is an ORF, with its function uncertain. CDR3 length equals 14 residues. V was pared by 5 bases and J by 2 bases, with 6 bases of the junction left unmatched. The CDR3 loop is CASSDTGVTYEQYF. As DNA, the CDR3 is TGCGCCAGCAGTGATACAGGGGTTACCTACGAGCAGTACTTC.

A single count supports this clone. The chain links TRBV7-8 to TRBJ2-2; D is perhaps TRBD1 (5 bases). CDR1 and CDR2 from the germline V gene are SGHVS and FQNEAQ. The CDR3 runs to 16 residues. Trimming pared 5 bases from V and 5 bases from J, leaving 18 bases between. The CDR3, as DNA: TGTGCCAGCAGCCCCCGGGTAGGGCAGGGAACCGGGGAGCTGTTTTTT. This encodes CASSPRVGQGTGELFF.

V is TRBV10-3 and J is TRBJ1-5, with D uncertain. V was shortened by 3 bases and J by 2 bases, with 11 bases between the two germline ends. The CDR3 has 15 amino acids. Germline lookup yields CDR1 ENHRY and CDR2 SYGVKD. CDR3: CAISDRGYGNQPQHF. The CDR3 DNA reads TGTGCCATCAGTGACCGGGGTTACGGCAATCAGCCCCAGCATTTT.

The rearrangement uses TRBV28 and TRBJ2-7; tentative D call: TRBD1 (5 bases). In germline, CDR1 is MDHEN, CDR2 SYDVKM. Trimming pared 8 bases from V and 7 bases from J, leaving 6 bases between. The CDR3 is 9 amino acids. The CDR3 loop reads CASGQEQYF. The DNA of the CDR3 is TGTGCCAGCGGACAAGAGCAGTACTTC.

The chain uses TRBV2 and TRBJ2-1; 9 bases fit TRBD2. With V trimmed by 7 bases and J by 6 bases, 10 bases remained unmatched. CDR1 is SNHLY and CDR2 is FYNNEI in the germline V gene. The CDR3 is 15 amino acids. The CDR3 DNA is TGTGCCAGCACGGGTTCTAGCGGGATTGGCAATGAGCAGTTCTTC. This encodes CASTGSSGIGNEQFF.

A single count supports this clone. The genes are TRBV5-5 and TRBJ2-2, with 9 positions matching TRBD2. Per germline, CDR1 SGHKS and CDR2 YYEKEE (reference sequence). The CDR3 has 20 amino acids. The junction had 20 bases not matched to a gene; V was cut back by 3 bases and J by 5 bases. The CDR3 sequence: CASSSFQERTLAGYTGELFF. The CDR3 DNA reads as TGTGCCAGCAGCTCCTTCCAGGAACGAACGCTAGCGGGATATACCGGGGAGCTGTTTTTT.

V is TRBV11-2 and J is TRBJ2-1, with 7 bases lining up with TRBD1. The CDR3 is 16 residues long. The germline gives CDR1 SGHAT, CDR2 FQNNGV. V lost 5 bases and J lost 3; bases outside the gene matches: 10. The CDR3 DNA follows: TGTGCCAGCAGCGTGGTCGGGGACAGAGACTACAATGAGCAGTTCTTC. Translating it yields CASSVVGDRDYNEQFF.

This clone was counted a few times. The chain recombines TRBV5-4 with TRBJ2-2, with 9 bases matching TRBD2. In germline, CDR1 is SGHNT, CDR2 YYREEE (reference sequence). The CDR3 loop spans 17 amino acids. J lost 5 bases, V lost 0 bases, and 8 bases had no gene match. The CDR3 bases are TGTGCCAGCAGCTTGGGGGGCGGGAGGGCCGAAACCGGGGAGCTGTTTTTT. Its protein is CASSLGGGRAETGELFF.

This chain uses TRBV18 with TRBJ1-5; D remains unclear. V lost 2 bases and J 9 bases, leaving 14 bases between the germline ends. CDR3 length: 14 amino acids. Germline CDR1 KGHSH, CDR2 LQKENI. The CDR3 spells CASSPGSSGSPQHF. CDR3 in DNA: TGTGCCAGCTCACCAGGCAGCTCGGGGTCGCCCCAGCATTTT. The full variable domain, with the rest looked up from reference TRBV18 and TRBJ1-5, is NAGVMQNPRHLVRRRGQEARLRCSPMKGHSHVYWYRQLPEEGLKFMVYLQKENIIDESGMPKERFSAEFPKEGPSILRIQQVVRGDSAAYFCASSPGSSGSPQHFGDGTRLSIL.

This clone was observed a single time. The genes are TRBV27 and TRBJ2-1, with D perhaps TRBD2 (6 bases). The V end lost 9 bases, the J end lost 2 bases, and 11 bases lay between the germline ends. There are 13 residues in the CDR3. Germline values: CDR1 MNHEY, CDR2 SMNVEV (reference sequence). The chain's CDR3 is CASSGGTYNEQFF. CDR3 in DNA: TGTGCCAGTTCCGGGGGAACCTACAATGAGCAGTTCTTC.

This clone was detected only once. V and J are TRBV10-3 and TRBJ1-1; weak D call: TRBD1 (5 bases). With 11 bases removed from V and 2 bases from J, the gap between germline ends came to 12 bases. Germline-derived CDR1 and CDR2 are ENHRY and SYGVKD. This CDR3 is 12 amino acids long. The DNA of the CDR3 is TGTGCCGGGGCAGATCTCAACACTGAAGCTTTCTTT. It encodes CAGADLNTEAFF.

The V call is TRBV19, the J call TRBJ2-1, with no clear D. The CDR3 contains 12 residues. CDR1 and CDR2 (germline): LNHDA, SQIVND (reference sequence). V lost 5 bases and J 2 bases, leaving 4 bases between the germline ends. This CDR3 is CASSSTYNEQFF. CDR3 DNA sequence: TGTGCCAGTAGTTCTACCTACAATGAGCAGTTCTTC.

This chain joins TRBV11-2 and TRBJ2-1; a weak D match, TRBD2 (7 bases). V was clipped by 5 bases and J by 6 bases, with 20 bases between them. CDR3 size: 16 residues. Germline V CDR1 and CDR2: SGHAT, FQNNGV. The CDR3 sequence is CASSTRTVAGANEQFF. For the CDR3, the DNA is TGTGCCAGCAGCACCCGGACGGTTGCGGGGGCCAATGAGCAGTTCTTC.